This T cell receptor beta chain was retrieved from a study of somatic mutations in cytotoxic T cells in rheumatoid arthritis. Study-wide points: Age was associated with higher CD8+ clonality in rheumatoid arthritis patients, not in healthy controls.

Magnetic beads with positive selection isolated CD4+ and CD8+ fractions, whose purity was verified by flow cytometry. Germline-derived CDR1 and CDR2 are MNHEY and SMNVEV (reference sequence). This CDR3 spans 15 amino acids. The V segment lost 2 bases and the J segment 0 bases; nucleotides outside the gene matches: 3. Remarks on this clone: Its specificity is unknown.

The protocol was immunoSEQ multiplex PCR, while the TCRdb copy is restricted to in-frame clones and leaves out a portion. The sample yields approximately 5,000 clones, 65% to 85% seen once. The TCR comes from a man between 65 and 80 years old with rheumatoid arthritis. The V and J genes are TRBV27 and TRBJ2-7, with TRBD1 matching over 8 bases. The sequencing input was CD8+ T cells sorted from blood. The CDR3 DNA is TGTGCCAGCAGTTTAGGCAGGGGGCTCTCCTACGAGCAGTACTTC. Translating it yields CASSLGRGLSYEQYF.